A single sample is the source of the 25 T cell receptor beta chains below, sequenced in a study of CD4+ T cells in melanoma. Assay: immunoSEQ multiplex PCR; the TCRdb copy retains only in-frame clones and omits some. The profile shows roughly 15,000 clones, about 70% of them singletons. Sequenced sample: cells from a culture (not recorded whether cultured in vitro). The source of these receptors is a human donor with melanoma.

This clone has only one observation. The chain employs TRBV11-1 and TRBJ1-5; D call uncertain. Germline values: CDR1 SGHAT, CDR2 FQDESV (reference sequence). Trimming took off 1 base at V and 1 base at J, with 2 bases between the two ends. The CDR3 length is 13 residues. The CDR3 reads CASSLGSNQPQHF. In DNA, the CDR3 is TGTGCCAGCAGCTTAGGAAGCAATCAGCCCCAGCATTTT.

This chain connects TRBV9 to TRBJ2-1, with no clear D. The CDR3 loop spans 15 amino acids. Germline-derived CDR1 and CDR2 are SGDLS and YYNGEE. The V gene lost 0 bases and the J gene lost 1 base, with 8 bases spanning the gap. The CDR3 DNA is TGTGCCAGCAGCGTAGGGCTAGTATCCTACAATGAGCAGTTCTTC. Encoded protein: CASSVGLVSYNEQFF.

The chain links TRBV7-9 to TRBJ1-1; no clear D gene. V was shortened by 0 bases and J by 7 bases, with 9 bases between the two germline ends. The CDR3 spans 13 residues. The germline V gene encodes CDR1 SEHNR and CDR2 FQNEAQ (reference sequence). CDR3 DNA sequence: TGTGCCAGCAGCTTAGCGACCACCGTTGAAGCTTTCTTT. It yields the protein CASSLATTVEAFF.

This clone has only a few counts. The chain carries TRBV6-5 and TRBJ1-2; the D gene is possibly TRBD1 (5 bases). CDR1 and CDR2 from the germline V gene are MNHEY and SVGAGI. The CDR3 runs to 13 residues. Trimming pared 2 bases from V and 4 bases from J, leaving 8 bases between. In nucleotides, the CDR3 is TGTGCCAGCAGTTACGGGGGGACCTATGGCTACACCTTC. Translated, it gives CASSYGGTYGYTF.

This chain connects TRBV7-2 to TRBJ2-3, with 7 bases lining up with TRBD2. Germline assignment: CDR1 SGHTA and CDR2 FQGNSA. The CDR3 totals 15 residues. Trimming took 1 base from V and 3 from J; bases not matched to a gene: 4. CDR3 DNA: TGTGCCAGCAGCTTAGTTGGGGGGGGGACAGATACGCAGTATTTT. This codes for CASSLVGGGTDTQYF.

The chain joins TRBV7-2 to TRBJ1-1, with D unclear. This CDR3 is built from 16 residues. The V end lost 5 bases, the J end lost 1 base, and 17 bases lay between the germline ends. Germline CDR1 SGHTA, CDR2 FQGNSA. The CDR3 here is CASSSKRVWPNTEAFF. CDR3 sequence (DNA): TGTGCCAGCAGCAGCAAGCGGGTATGGCCGAACACTGAAGCTTTCTTT.

The chain recombines TRBV10-3 with TRBJ1-1, with D unresolved. The V and J ends lost 0 bases and 4 bases respectively, with 6 bases between them. The CDR3 extends over 13 amino acids. The germline V gene encodes CDR1 ENHRY and CDR2 SYGVKD. CDR3 in DNA: TGTGCCATCAGTGAGTCAGGGAGCACTGAAGCTTTCTTT. This gives the protein CAISESGSTEAFF.

The gene calls are TRBV7-9 and TRBJ2-5, with D maybe TRBD1 (5 bases). The CDR3 is 12 amino acids. Trimming took off 2 bases at V and 4 bases at J, with 5 bases between the two ends. Germline V gene sequence: CDR1 SEHNR, CDR2 FQNEAQ (reference sequence). The CDR3 region is CASSLQGETQYF. In nucleotides, the CDR3 is TGTGCCAGCAGCTTACAGGGAGAGACCCAGTACTTC.

This clone was seen more than once but under ten times. The V and J genes are TRBV5-1 and TRBJ1-2; 11 positions match TRBD1. Germline V gene data show CDR1 as SGHRS and CDR2 as YFSETQ. V trimming: 4 bases; J trimming: 11 bases; junction bases outside the gene matches: 7. This CDR3 contains 13 residues. CDR3 nucleotides: TGCGCCAGCAGCGTAGGACAGGGGGCAGGTTACACCTTC. Its translation: CASSVGQGAGYTF.

The gene calls are TRBV6-1 and TRBJ2-3; the match to TRBD2 covers 8 bases. The CDR3 has 16 residues. Germline lookup yields CDR1 MNHNS and CDR2 SASEGT. V shed 0 bases and J 9 bases; nucleotides not matched to a gene: 11. The CDR3 sequence: CASSEAGGFPGGTQYF. CDR3 bases: TGTGCCAGCAGTGAAGCCGGGGGATTTCCGGGGGGGACGCAGTATTTT.

The chain employs TRBV6-1 and TRBJ2-7; perhaps TRBD1 as D (5 bases). Looked up from germline, CDR1 is MNHNS and CDR2 is SASEGT. The CDR3 contains 13 residues. V dropped 6 bases and J dropped 2 bases, with 11 bases sitting between them. CDR3 DNA sequence: TGTGCCAGCAGAACGCGACAGCCCTACGAGCAGTACTTC. Its translation is CASRTRQPYEQYF.

This clone has a handful of counts. This chain connects TRBV6-6 to TRBJ1-1; possibly TRBD1 for D (6 bases). This CDR3 comprises 15 residues. Trimming took 5 bases from V and 0 from J, leaving 13 bases between them. Germline-derived CDR1 and CDR2 are MNHNY and SVGAGI (reference sequence). The CDR3 DNA is TGTGCCAGCAGTGACCGGACAGAAATGAACACTGAAGCTTTCTTT. Protein sequence: CASSDRTEMNTEAFF.

The J gene is TRBJ2-1, the V gene TRBV29-1; D gene ambiguous. V was clipped by 6 bases and J by 12 bases, with 12 bases between them. The CDR3 runs to 10 residues. Germline lookup yields CDR1 SQVTM and CDR2 ANQGSEA. CDR3 sequence reads: CSVETNSQFF. In DNA form, the CDR3 reads TGCAGCGTCGAAACTAACTCGCAGTTCTTC.

The V gene is TRBV30, the J gene TRBJ2-1; a possible D gene is TRBD1 (6 bases). V shed 7 bases and J shed 6 bases, with 22 bases lying between them. In germline, CDR1 is GTSNPN, CDR2 SVGIG (reference sequence). This CDR3 is built from 15 residues. CDR3 in amino acids: CALTGTLNLGNEQFF. Here the CDR3 DNA reads TGTGCCTTAACCGGGACACTTAATCTTGGCAATGAGCAGTTCTTC.

This chain uses TRBV5-1 with TRBJ2-7; TRBD2 is a possible D gene (5 bases). CDR1 is SGHRS, CDR2 YFSETQ, per germline. The CDR3 contains 13 residues. Deletions cut 5 bases from V and 1 base from J, with 10 bases between. As DNA, the CDR3 is TGCGCCAGCAGTCAGGACTTTTCCTACGAGCAGTACTTC. Its protein is CASSQDFSYEQYF.

The chain is built from TRBV11-2 and TRBJ1-2; TRBD1 matches 7 bases. The CDR3 length is 14 residues. Germline V gives CDR1 SGHAT, CDR2 FQNNGV. The V gene end was trimmed by 0 bases and the J gene end by 7 bases; junction bases not matched to a gene: 5. The DNA of the CDR3 is TGTGCCAGCAGCTTAGACGGCAGGGGGTTTGGCTACACCTTC. Protein sequence: CASSLDGRGFGYTF.

A few counts support this clone. The V call is TRBV7-2, the J call TRBJ1-1; 7 bases line up with TRBD1. Trimming took 10 bases from V and 0 from J; bases not matched to a gene: 11. The CDR3 is 15 residues long. CDR1 is SGHTA and CDR2 is FQGNSA in the germline V gene. CDR3 in amino acids: CANRRSDRMNTEAFF. The DNA of the CDR3 is TGTGCCAACCGACGATCGGACAGGATGAACACTGAAGCTTTCTTT.

The rearrangement uses TRBV28 and TRBJ1-4, with TRBD1 as a possible D gene (5 bases). Germline assignment: CDR1 MDHEN and CDR2 SYDVKM. This CDR3 contains 14 residues. V was cut by 7 bases and J by 3 bases, with 12 bases left in between. The CDR3 sequence: CASKQGSPNEKLFF. CDR3 bases: TGTGCCAGCAAGCAGGGTAGCCCTAATGAAAAACTGTTTTTT.

The chain employs TRBV19 and TRBJ1-5; D remains unclear. The CDR3 runs to 16 residues. With 9 bases removed from V and 0 bases from J, the gap between germline ends came to 18 bases. Germline-derived CDR1 and CDR2 are LNHDA and SQIVND (reference sequence). Here the CDR3 reads CASKNGGSYSNQPQHF. In DNA, the CDR3 is TGTGCCAGCAAAAACGGTGGGTCTTATAGCAATCAGCCCCAGCATTTT.

The chain recombines TRBV29-1 with TRBJ1-2; D gene unclear. In germline, CDR1 is SQVTM, CDR2 ANQGSEA. CDR3 length: 16 residues. V was clipped by 0 bases and J by 7 bases, with 21 bases between them. The CDR3 loop is CSVEEPDRGPIRGYTF. The CDR3 DNA reads TGCAGCGTTGAAGAACCGGATAGAGGGCCAATCCGTGGCTACACCTTC.

The rearrangement joins TRBV12-5 to TRBJ2-1, with 12 bases aligning to TRBD2. Trimming at V came to 0 bases and at J to 12 bases, leaving 12 bases not matched to a gene. In germline, CDR1 is LGHNT, CDR2 FRNRAP. The CDR3 extends over 17 amino acids. As DNA, the CDR3 is TGTGCTAGTGGTTTGGTATATGGGTCTAGCGGGGGGGCGGTGCAGTTCTTC. Residues: CASGLVYGSSGGAVQFF.

J is TRBJ1-3 and V is TRBV5-1; TRBD1 is a possible D gene (5 bases). The germline gives CDR1 SGHRS, CDR2 YFSETQ. The ends were cut back, 2 bases at V and 2 bases at J, with 11 bases in the middle. The length of the CDR3 is 15 residues. The CDR3 loop reads CASSFWGEPGNTIYF. The CDR3 DNA sequence: TGCGCCAGCAGCTTTTGGGGGGAGCCTGGAAACACCATATATTTT.

A few counts support this clone. The chain is built from TRBV18 and TRBJ1-1; TRBD1 matches 7 bases. Germline CDR1 is KGHSH and CDR2 is LQKENI. V lost 3 bases, J lost 8 bases, and 6 bases stayed unmatched. The CDR3 spans 13 residues. CDR3 DNA: TGTGCCAGCTCACCGACAGGGTTAAGGGAAGCTTTCTTT. This gives the protein CASSPTGLREAFF.

This clone has a handful of counts. The chain employs TRBV5-1 and TRBJ1-2, with 10 bases lining up with TRBD1. Looked up from germline, CDR1 is SGHRS and CDR2 is YFSETQ. The CDR3 contains 14 residues. V dropped 3 bases and J dropped 5; count of bases not matched to a gene: 4. Written as DNA, the CDR3 is TGCGCCAGCAGCTCAGGGGACAGGGGATATGGCTACACCTTC. Translating gives CASSSGDRGYGYTF. The full variable domain, with the rest looked up from reference TRBV5-1 and TRBJ1-2, is KAGVTQTPRYLIKTRGQQVTLSCSPISGHRSVSWYQQTPGQGLQFLFEYFSETQRNKGNFPGRFSGRQFSNSRSEMNVSTLELGDSALYLCASSSGDRGYGYTFGSGTRLTVV.

The chain employs TRBV11-2 and TRBJ2-2; 9 nucleotides align to TRBD2. CDR1 is SGHAT, CDR2 FQNNGV, per germline. The CDR3 loop spans 18 amino acids. V lost 5 bases, J lost 3 bases, and 13 bases stayed unmatched. CDR3 in DNA: TGTGCCAGCAGCAACGGGGGATTAGCGGGGGAATACACCGGGGAGCTGTTTTTT. Encoded protein: CASSNGGLAGEYTGELFF.